This T cell receptor beta chain was recovered during a study of T cell changes during pregnancy in multiple sclerosis. TCRdb's table, derived via immunoSEQ multiplex PCR, lists solely in-frame clones and lacks some. The sample holds 50,000 to 70,000 clones; about 91% are singletons and the top ten take 0.7% to 1%. CDR1 and CDR2 from the germline V gene are SGDLS and YYNGEE. The CDR3 consists of 15 residues. J was trimmed by 4 bases and V by 5 bases; bases with no gene match: 10. The origin of this receptor is a female donor with multiple sclerosis, enrolled in a pregnancy study. The chain has TRBV9 and TRBJ1-1; TRBD1 matches 8 bases. This specimen consisted of peripheral blood, obtained in the first trimester of pregnancy. CDR3 sequence: CASSAYIDRGTEAFF. The CDR3 nucleotides are TGTGCCAGCAGTGCGTATATTGACAGGGGCACTGAAGCTTTCTTT.